Described below is a single TCR beta chain sequence and its context. This entry belongs to a study of cytomegalovirus exposure and HLA in healthy donors. The overall study: Ancestry clustering placed roughly four fifths of roughly 410 genotyped donors in the Caucasian-associated cluster.

V lost 6 bases and J lost 5, with 11 bases in between. The CDR3 consists of 13 residues. Germline values: CDR1 LNHDA, CDR2 SQIVND (reference sequence). Vbeta (60) and Jbeta (13) primers were used in the PCR. Assay used: immunoSEQ multiplex PCR; TCRdb lists only in-frame clones, some missing. The sample includes about 150,000 clones, 70% to 85% seen only once; the top ten take about 6.1%. J is TRBJ1-5 and V is TRBV19; the D gene is possibly TRBD1 (5 bases). Sequenced sample: PBMCs. This sequence originates from a woman in her fifties or sixties in good health and CMV-seropositive. CDR3 amino acids: CASRPTQDQPQHF. The CDR3 DNA sequence: TGTGCCAGTAGGCCAACACAGGATCAGCCCCAGCATTTT.